This T cell receptor beta chain was documented in a study of PD-L1 blockade in urothelial cancer. Urothelial carcinoma, locally advanced or metastatic, affected the patients. Each PCR had synthetic TCR analog templates added to it as a spike-in. Generated by immunoSEQ multiplex PCR, the TCRdb table keeps only in-frame clones and is missing some. The repertoire holds about 74,000 clones, with 84% as singletons. CDR1 is SGHRS, CDR2 YFSETQ, per germline. The CDR3 totals 16 residues. V gave up 2 bases and J gave up 9 bases; unmatched junction bases: 13. The origin of this receptor is a man aged 65 to 79 with urothelial cancer. Specimen: PBMCs, collected around atezolizumab (anti-PD-L1) treatment. The chain links TRBV5-1 to TRBJ2-1; 8 bases fit TRBD2. The chain's CDR3 is CASSFYGRGVVVEQFF. The CDR3 DNA reads TGCGCCAGCAGCTTTTACGGGAGGGGTGTGGTAGTTGAGCAGTTCTTC.